The clone carrying this T cell receptor beta chain was counted ten times or more. These data originate in a study of T-cell memory formation after mild COVID-19. TCRdb re-called the 5' RACE reads with MiXCR, one entry per CDR3 protein. The table has about 250,000 distinct CDR3 sequences, approximately 15% seen once; the top ten hold around 2.2%. The CDR3 loop spans 13 amino acids. V was cut by 2 bases and J by 6 bases, with 11 bases left in between. Germline V lookup: CDR1 SGHTA, CDR2 FQGNSA. Input material: PBMCs or a T cell subset sorted from them (not recorded which). This chain links TRBV7-2 with TRBJ2-7; D is ambiguous. This TCR came from an adult woman who had mild COVID-19 (a few samples of this study predate the infection). Cell type and time point are not known. DNA for the CDR3: TGTGCCAGCAGCTTATTTCTCTCTCTCGAGCAGTACTTC. Encoded protein: CASSLFLSLEQYF.